One and the same sample provided the 25 T cell receptor beta chains below, sequenced in a study of identical twins. Each CDR3 protein gets one entry after TCRdb re-called the 5' RACE reads with MiXCR. This table has 150,000 or so distinct CDR3 sequences, around 3.5% appearing once. Sequencing input: memory T cells sorted from blood. The receptors shown here come from a man younger than 35 in good health.

This clonotype was detected ten times or more. The chain recombines TRBV18 with TRBJ1-1; D not resolved. Germline V CDR1 and CDR2: KGHSH, LQKENI. The CDR3 has 14 residues. Deletions cut 3 bases from V and 7 bases from J, with 15 bases between. The CDR3 protein is CASSPAAKGSEAFF. Here the CDR3 DNA reads TGTGCCAGCTCACCGGCCGCCAAAGGGAGTGAAGCTTTCTTT.

This clonotype was counted ten times or more. CDR3 DNA: TGCAGTGCTAGCCGAGCGGGAGAGGAGACCCAGTACTTC. Translating it yields CSASRAGEETQYF. The chain is built from TRBV20-1 and TRBJ2-5; TRBD2 agrees at 8 bases. The CDR3 extends over 13 amino acids. Trimming at V came to 3 bases and at J to 5 bases, leaving 5 bases not matched to a gene. Germline V CDR1 and CDR2: DFQATT, SNEGSKA (reference sequence).

The table lists this clonotype with many counts. V gene TRBV5-1 combines with J gene TRBJ2-1; 12 bases line up with TRBD2. The V and J ends lost 4 bases and 7 bases, in that order; junction bases with no gene match: 9. Looked up from germline, CDR1 is SGHRS and CDR2 is YFSETQ. This CDR3 contains 16 residues. The CDR3 protein is CASSALAGGPWNEQFF. The DNA for the CDR3 is TGCGCCAGCAGCGCCCTAGCGGGAGGGCCGTGGAATGAGCAGTTCTTC. Drawing the rest from reference TRBV5-1 and TRBJ2-1, the complete variable domain is KAGVTQTPRYLIKTRGQQVTLSCSPISGHRSVSWYQQTPGQGLQFLFEYFSETQRNKGNFPGRFSGRQFSNSRSEMNVSTLELGDSALYLCASSALAGGPWNEQFFGPGTRLTVL.

This clonotype was seen ten or more times. V usage is TRBV19 and J usage is TRBJ2-1, with 9 bases aligning to TRBD2. The CDR3 spans 15 residues. The germline V gene encodes CDR1 LNHDA and CDR2 SQIVND (reference sequence). V lost 5 bases and J lost 4; bases outside the gene matches: 6. This CDR3 is CASSSGTSIYNEQFF. In DNA, the CDR3 is TGTGCCAGTAGTTCCGGGACTAGCATTTACAATGAGCAGTTCTTC.

This clonotype was counted many times. The CDR3 region has the DNA TGTGCCGCGGGGTGGGACAATCAGCCCCAGCATTTT. Its protein is CAAGWDNQPQHF. The V call is TRBV3-1, the J call TRBJ1-5; D gene uncertain. V lost 11 bases, J lost 3 bases, and 11 bases lay in between. There are 12 residues in the CDR3. Germline CDR1 LGHDT, CDR2 YNNKEL (reference sequence). The variable domain in full, completed from reference TRBV3-1 and TRBJ1-5, reads DTAVSQTPKYLVTQMGNDKSIKCEQNLGHDTMYWYKQDSKKFLKIMFSYNNKELIINETVPNRFSPKSPDKAHLNLHINSLELGDSAVYFCAAGWDNQPQHFGDGTRLSIL.

This clonotype was detected ten times or more. The chain links TRBV7-9 to TRBJ2-3; the D is unclear. V shed 3 bases and J shed 1 base, with 17 bases lying between them. Germline V gene lookup returns CDR1 SEHNR and CDR2 FQNEAQ (reference sequence). This CDR3 comprises 17 residues. In nucleotides, the CDR3 is TGTGCCAGCAGCTTTATCCGGTCCGTAACAGGCACAGATACGCAGTATTTT. Its protein product is CASSFIRSVTGTDTQYF. Based on the CDR3 plus reference TRBV7-9 and TRBJ2-3, the full variable domain is DTGVSQNPRHKITKRGQNVTFRCDPISEHNRLYWYRQTLGQGPEFLTYFQNEAQLEKSRLLSDRFSAERPKGSFSTLEIQRTEQGDSAMYLCASSFIRSVTGTDTQYFGPGTRLTVL.

A few counts support this clonotype. The chain couples TRBV28 to TRBJ1-1, with D tentatively TRBD1 (5 bases). Per germline, CDR1 MDHEN and CDR2 SYDVKM. V was clipped by 8 bases and J by 6 bases, with 16 bases between them. The CDR3 runs to 13 residues. CDR3 sequence (DNA): TGTGCCAGCGCCCCCGGGACCAGCTCTGAAGCTTTCTTT. Translated: CASAPGTSSEAFF.

There are many counts of this clonotype. This sequence joins TRBV7-9 and TRBJ2-2, with 9 bases matching TRBD1. Germline V gives CDR1 SEHNR, CDR2 FQNEAQ (reference sequence). V was clipped by 5 bases and J by 7 bases; unmatched bases: 8. CDR3 size: 15 residues. This chain's CDR3 is CASSLPQGAGGELFF. In nucleotides, the CDR3 is TGTGCCAGCAGCCTTCCACAGGGGGCTGGCGGGGAGCTGTTTTTT.

There are many counts of this clonotype. This chain links TRBV6-1 with TRBJ1-2; no clear D gene. The CDR3 length is 14 residues. The V end lost 4 bases, the J end lost 3 bases, and 12 bases lay between the germline ends. Per the germline V gene, CDR1 is MNHNS and CDR2 is SASEGT. The CDR3 is CASSVLDGHYGYTF. The CDR3 nucleotides are TGTGCCAGCAGTGTCTTGGACGGCCACTATGGCTACACCTTC.

This clonotype appeared many times. V usage is TRBV5-4 and J usage is TRBJ2-3, with D possibly being TRBD2 (5 bases). V was cut by 2 bases and J by 2 bases, with 15 bases left in between. The CDR3 is 16 residues long. Germline-derived CDR1 and CDR2 are SGHNT and YYREEE (reference sequence). The CDR3 region is CASSFGVNLNTDTQYF. DNA for the CDR3: TGTGCCAGCAGCTTCGGGGTAAATCTCAACACAGATACGCAGTATTTT.

This clonotype was counted ten times or more. CDR3 nucleotides: TGCAGTGCTAGAGATGGGGCGGGAGCCGCAGATACGCAGTATTTT. Protein product: CSARDGAGAADTQYF. V gene TRBV20-1 combines with J gene TRBJ2-3, with 7 nucleotides matching TRBD2. In germline, CDR1 is DFQATT, CDR2 SNEGSKA (reference sequence). J was trimmed by 4 bases and V by 0 bases; bases with no gene match: 7. The CDR3 totals 15 residues.

This clonotype was found many times. The V and J genes are TRBV6-5 and TRBJ2-6, with 8 bases identical to TRBD1. CDR1 is MNHEY, CDR2 SVGAGI, per germline. The CDR3 length is 18 residues. The J segment lost 0 bases and the V segment lost 1 base, leaving 5 bases of the junction unmatched. In nucleotides, the CDR3 is TGTGCCAGCAGTTACTTAGGACAGGGCTTCTCTGGGGCCAACGTCCTGACTTTC. Translated: CASSYLGQGFSGANVLTF.

At least ten counts were recorded for this clonotype. This chain uses TRBV11-2 with TRBJ2-6; no clear D gene. The germline V and J ends were trimmed by 7 bases and 2 bases, with 12 bases remaining between them. The CDR3 runs 15 residues. Germline CDR1 and CDR2: SGHAT and FQNNGV. The CDR3 DNA follows: TGTGCCAGCACTCTCTTGGGCGCTGGGGCCAACGTCCTGACTTTC. Encoded protein: CASTLLGAGANVLTF.

This clonotype was recorded many times. The chain uses TRBV12-3 or TRBV12-4 and TRBJ1-2; 10 bases are shared with TRBD1. This CDR3 has 16 residues. J gave up 2 bases and V 6 bases, and 9 bases lay outside the gene matches. The CDR3 spells CASRSGTGEPNYGYTF. The CDR3 nucleotides read TGTGCCAGCAGATCTGGGACAGGGGAACCAAACTATGGCTACACCTTC.

This clonotype was observed many times. V is TRBV20-1 and J is TRBJ1-6; 10 bases are a match to TRBD1. The V and J ends lost 5 bases and 5 bases, in that order; junction bases with no gene match: 6. This CDR3 has 15 residues. From germline, CDR1 is DFQATT and CDR2 SNEGSKA (reference sequence). DNA of the CDR3: TGCAGTGCTCCCGCCGGGACAGGGGATAATTCACCCCTCCACTTT. Translating gives CSAPAGTGDNSPLHF.

This clonotype has just a few counts. This chain connects TRBV15 to TRBJ1-2; D remains unclear. Trimming stripped 5 bases from V and 6 bases from J, with 16 bases between. This CDR3 region has 14 residues. Germline CDR1 and CDR2: LNHNV and YYDKDF (reference sequence). The CDR3 DNA follows: TGTGCCACCAGCCGCACCTCGGGATTTGATGGCTACACCTTC. It encodes CATSRTSGFDGYTF.

The rearrangement uses TRBV12-3 or TRBV12-4 and TRBJ2-3; no firm D call. V was shortened by 8 bases and J by 0 bases, with 12 bases between the two germline ends. The CDR3 length is 14 residues. Here the CDR3 DNA reads TGTGCCAGCGAGAAGGTCCCTAGCACAGATACGCAGTATTTT. This gives the protein CASEKVPSTDTQYF.

This clonotype has a count of ten or more. The J gene is TRBJ1-2, the V gene TRBV4-3; 9 bases agree with TRBD1. After removal of 4 bases from V and 7 bases from J, the junction contained 7 bases not matched to a gene. The germline CDR1 and CDR2 sequences are LGHNA and YSLEER. This CDR3 has 14 residues. The CDR3 spells CASSRDREIVGYTF. The DNA for the CDR3 is TGCGCCAGCAGCCGGGACAGGGAAATTGTTGGCTACACCTTC.

This clonotype was seen many times. The chain uses TRBV5-1 and TRBJ2-2, with 11 nucleotides matching TRBD1. The CDR3 is 15 amino acids. Trimming cost V 3 bases and J 6 bases; bases outside gene matches: 4. From germline, CDR1 is SGHRS and CDR2 YFSETQ. Written as DNA, the CDR3 is TGCGCCAGCAGCTCCGGGACAGGGGGACCCGGGGAGCTGTTTTTT. Translating gives CASSSGTGGPGELFF.

This clonotype appeared many times. The chain uses TRBV3-1 and TRBJ2-1, with 9 bases identical to TRBD1. The CDR3 runs 14 residues. Trimming took 3 bases from V and 9 from J; bases not matched to a gene: 6. Per the germline V gene, CDR1 is LGHDT and CDR2 is YNNKEL (reference sequence). CDR3 nucleotide sequence: TGTGCCAGCAGCCACCGGGACAGGGCACTTGAGCAGTTCTTC. Residues: CASSHRDRALEQFF.

This clonotype was seen ten or more times. The V call is TRBV24-1, the J call TRBJ2-7, with D unresolved. Germline V lookup: CDR1 KGHDR, CDR2 SFDVKD. This CDR3 has 11 amino acids. V was trimmed by 5 bases and J by 3 bases, leaving 4 bases between them. The CDR3 here is CATSAGYEQYF. The CDR3 DNA follows: TGTGCCACCAGTGCAGGCTACGAGCAGTACTTC.

This clonotype was observed many times. The rearrangement joins TRBV7-3 to TRBJ2-7; 8 bases line up with TRBD2. V shed 8 bases and J 6 bases; nucleotides not matched to a gene: 9. Germline CDR1 is SGHTA and CDR2 is FQGTGA. The CDR3 has 13 residues. CDR3 nucleotides: TGTGCCAGCTCTCGGACTAGCACGGGCGAGCAGTACTTC. Protein sequence: CASSRTSTGEQYF.

This clonotype was recorded at least ten times. The V call is TRBV15, the J call TRBJ1-5; D perhaps matches TRBD1 (6 bases). This CDR3 has 18 amino acids. From germline, CDR1 is LNHNV and CDR2 YYDKDF (reference sequence). V dropped 3 bases and J dropped 4 bases, with 22 bases sitting between them. The CDR3 region has the DNA TGTGCCACCAGCAGGTCCTTTAGGGGGGGGATTTGGAATCAGCCCCAGCATTTT. Its translation: CATSRSFRGGIWNQPQHF.

Many counts were recorded for this clonotype. This chain connects TRBV5-1 to TRBJ2-2; D may be TRBD1 (5 bases). The CDR3 has 14 amino acids. Germline assignment: CDR1 SGHRS and CDR2 YFSETQ. Trimming removed 4 bases from V and 5 bases from J, with 12 bases in between. DNA for the CDR3: TGCGCCAGCAGCGTAGACGCAGGGACCGGGGAGCTGTTTTTT. It translates to CASSVDAGTGELFF.

This clonotype was seen many times. The chain recombines TRBV28 with TRBJ2-7; TRBD1 matches at 9 bases. Germline values: CDR1 MDHEN, CDR2 SYDVKM. CDR3 length: 16 amino acids. Losses at the gene ends were 5 bases for V and 4 bases for J; bases not matched to a gene: 12. The CDR3 region is CASSINRGQRGYEQYV. CDR3 coding DNA: TGTGCCAGCAGTATAAACAGGGGGCAGAGGGGATACGAGCAGTACGTC.